Described below is a single T cell receptor (beta chain) sequence and its context. What it binds is not known. V lost 0 bases, J lost 1 base, and 7 bases lay in between. Germline CDR1 reads SGDLS; CDR2 reads YYNGEE. The length of the CDR3 is 15 residues. A universal primer site was incorporated via template switching, and the cDNA contained unique molecular identifiers. TCRdb re-called the 5' RACE reads with MiXCR, one entry per CDR3 protein. Altogether a few hundred thousand distinct CDR3 sequences are present, more than 9.5% being singletons, with the ten largest covering 3.5% to 4.5%. This record belongs to a study of identical twins. Regarding the study as a whole: Whereas memory repertoires showed no such difference, abundant cord blood beta clonotypes carried fewer insertions.

A further study also used this sample, focusing on yellow fever vaccine responses in identical twins. This second study notes: Twins reportedly showed a vaccine T cell response that seemed partly convergent and partly personalized.

The specimen sequenced was memory (CD45RO+) T cells sorted from blood. This chain links TRBV9 with TRBJ2-2, with D perhaps matching TRBD1 (6 bases). This receptor was identified in a woman aged 18-29 years in good health. The CDR3 spells CASSVGTENTGELFF. In nucleotides, the CDR3 is TGTGCCAGCAGCGTAGGGACAGAGAACACCGGGGAGCTGTTTTTT.